These 28 T cell receptor beta chains originate from one sample sequenced in a study of tumor-infiltrating lymphocytes in primary liver carcinoma. Joint extraction of RNA and DNA used roughly 20-33 mg of bulk tissue that was unsorted. A constant-region primer primed TCR beta cDNA synthesis from roughly 500 ng of total RNA. Amplification in three nested multiplex PCR rounds with slightly modified ARM-PCR gave rise to TCR beta libraries. Each of the first two PCR rounds ran roughly 9 cycles with TRBV1-TRBV30 forward and C-beta reverse primers. TCRdb independently ran MiXCR on the multiplex PCR reads; one entry per CDR3 protein. The sample includes about 50,000 distinct CDR3 sequences, about 78% seen only once; the top ten take approximately 24%. The sequencing sample was made of liver tumor tissue from sampling region 5. Stated subset: tumor region T5, tumor centre. The origin of the receptors is a man aged 40-50 years with primary liver carcinoma and hepatitis B virus infection.

About this clonotype itself: The junction departs from the called germline gene at one end, perhaps through a read error. The chain employs TRBV4-1 and TRBJ2-3, with 8 bases fitting TRBD2. Germline values: CDR1 MGHRA, CDR2 YSYEKL. The CDR3 is 17 amino acids. The CDR3 nucleotides read TGCGTCAGCAACCAAGCAAATAGCGGGGCCCACACAGATACGCAGTATTTT. This translates into CVSNQANSGAHTDTQYF.

Concerning this clonotype itself: The junction does not match germline at one end; this may be a read error. The chain couples TRBV5-1 to TRBJ2-1, with 7 nucleotides matching TRBD2. The CDR3 runs 14 residues. CDR1 is SGHRS, CDR2 YFSETQ, per germline. This CDR3 is CASSLAGGYNEQIF. CDR3 coding DNA: TGCGCCAGCAGCTTGGCGGGGGGTTACAATGAGCAGATCTTC.

This clonotype was seen once. The chain is built from TRBV6-5 and TRBJ2-3; 7 bases are shared with TRBD1. Germline CDR1 is MNHEY and CDR2 is SVGAGI. The CDR3 is 15 residues long. The CDR3 loop reads CDTREQGWGTDTQYF. CDR3 in DNA: TGTGACACCAGAGAACAGGGGTGGGGGACAGATACGCAGTATTTT.

A remark on this clonotype: Relative to the germline gene, one junction end is altered; a read error may explain this. V and J are TRBV11-2 and TRBJ2-7, with D perhaps matching TRBD1 (5 bases). The CDR3 spans 15 residues. The germline gives CDR1 SGHAT, CDR2 FQNNGV. The CDR3 spells CASSLRWIGENEQYF. CDR3 DNA sequence: TGTGCCAGTAGCTTACGGTGGATAGGGGAAAACGAGCAGTACTTC.

The chain has TRBV6-5 and TRBJ1-2; no definite D call. CDR1 is MNHEY, CDR2 SVGAGI, per germline. The CDR3 is 14 amino acids. The chain's CDR3 is CVGSPNDHRYGYTF. The CDR3 region has the DNA TGTGTCGGCAGCCCAAATGACCATCGCTATGGCTACACCTTC.

This chain uses TRBV11-2 with TRBJ2-7, with 8 nucleotides matching TRBD2. Trimming removed 9 bases from V and 2 bases from J; junction bases left unmatched: 15. Germline CDR1 SGHAT, CDR2 FQNNGV. The CDR3 extends over 16 amino acids. CDR3 DNA: TGTGCCAGTAGCCATGGGGCTAGCGGGCTAGCCTACGAGCAGTACTTC. Translated, it gives CASSHGASGLAYEQYF.

The chain links TRBV13 to TRBJ1-1; D remains unclear. The V and J ends lost 5 bases and 10 bases respectively, with 14 bases between them. The length of the CDR3 is 12 residues. Per germline, CDR1 PRHDT and CDR2 FYEKMQ (reference sequence). CDR3 coding DNA: TGTGCCAGCAGCACTATGGGTGGTGGAGCTTTCTTT. Its protein is CASSTMGGGAFF. The complete variable domain, with remaining parts taken from reference TRBV13 and TRBJ1-1, reads AAGVIQSPRHLIKEKRETATLKCYPIPRHDTVYWYQQGPGQDPQFLISFYEKMQSDKGSIPDRFSAQQFSDYHSELNMSSLELGDSALYFCASSTMGGGAFFGQGTRLTVV.

This clonotype appeared once. One junction end disagrees with the germline gene, perhaps due to a read error. This chain links TRBV12-3 or TRBV12-4 with TRBJ1-1; no clear D gene. This CDR3 is 13 amino acids long. The CDR3 spells CVSSFKSDTEAFF. In DNA form, the CDR3 reads TGTGTCAGCAGTTTCAAAAGCGACACTGAAGCTTTCTTT.

Worth noting for this clonotype: Possible read error: a much larger clone is one base away. The chain has TRBV11-2 and TRBJ2-3, with a tentative D call TRBD2 (5 bases). This CDR3 region has 14 residues. Germline V gene lookup returns CDR1 SGHAT and CDR2 FQNNGV. The CDR3 loop is CASWVKGEGDTHYF. In DNA form, the CDR3 reads TGTGCCAGCTGGGTGAAGGGTGAGGGAGATACGCATTATTTT.

Turning to this clonotype: The junction differs from germline at one of its ends, possibly a read error. The chain combines TRBV6-2 or TRBV6-3 with TRBJ1-1; a possible D gene is TRBD1 (5 bases). CDR1 and CDR2 from the germline V gene are MNHEY and SVGEGT. This CDR3 contains 12 residues. The CDR3 DNA sequence: TGTGCCTGCAGGGATGGTTTAATTGAAGCTTCCTTT. This gives the protein CACRDGLIEASF.

This clonotype was found a few times. This clone may be a read error of a much larger clone one base away. This CDR3 is missing its conserved last phenylalanine or tryptophan, likely due to a read error. The chain carries TRBV5-1 and TRBJ1-1; tentatively, D is TRBD1 (6 bases). This CDR3 is built from 14 residues. CDR1 SGHRS and CDR2 YFSETQ come from the germline V gene. The V gene lost 1 base and the J gene lost 3 bases, with 10 bases spanning the gap. In DNA form, the CDR3 reads TGCGCCAGCAGCTTGTCGGGGGGCTACACTGAAGCTTTCTCT. Its translation is CASSLSGGYTEAFS.

As concerns this clonotype: A read error may produce the germline difference seen at one junction end. The chain links TRBV28 to TRBJ2-6; D is possibly TRBD1 (6 bases). The CDR3 has 18 residues. CDR1 is MDHEN and CDR2 is SYDVKM in the germline V gene. The CDR3 is CASSRGETVLSGVNALTF. For the CDR3, the DNA is TGTGCCAGCAGCAGGGGTGAGACCGTCCTCTCTGGGGTCAACGCCCTGACTTTC. The full variable domain, its missing parts supplied by reference TRBV28 and TRBJ2-6, is DVKVTQSSRYLVKRTGEKVFLECVQDMDHENMFWYRQDPGLGLRLIYFSYDVKMKEKGDIPEGYSVSREKKERFSLILESASTNQTSMYLCASSRGETVLSGVNALTFGAGSRLTVL.

In this sample, this clonotype turned up many times. V is TRBV18 and J is TRBJ2-3; 10 bases align to TRBD2. The V and J ends lost 3 bases and 8 bases, in that order; junction bases with no gene match: 8. CDR3 length: 15 amino acids. Germline CDR1 is KGHSH and CDR2 is LQKENI. CDR3 residues: CASSPTAGGPGTQYF. The CDR3 region has the DNA TGTGCCAGCTCACCGACAGCGGGAGGGCCAGGTACGCAGTATTTT.

The table lists this clonotype with many counts. The rearrangement links TRBV5-1 to TRBJ2-1, with TRBD2 matching over 7 bases. Germline lookup yields CDR1 SGHRS and CDR2 YFSETQ. There are 15 residues in the CDR3. V shed 3 bases and J 0 bases; nucleotides not matched to a gene: 3. The CDR3 DNA reads TGCGCCAGCAGCTCTAGCGGCCCCTCCTACAATGAGCAGTTCTTC. It encodes CASSSSGPSYNEQFF.

Of note for this clonotype: Here the CDR3 omits its conserved ending phenylalanine or tryptophan, so a read error is the likely source. V is TRBV6-1 and J is TRBJ1-2; no reliable D call. The CDR3 spans 12 residues. The V end was cut by 4 bases, the J end by 5 bases, with 8 bases between. CDR1 and CDR2 (germline): MNHNS, SASEGT. The CDR3 spells CASSAHLYGYTL. In nucleotides, the CDR3 is TGTGCCAGCAGTGCTCACCTATATGGCTACACCCTC.

This clonotype has more than one count but fewer than ten. Since a much larger clone is just one base distant, this may be a read error. The genes are TRBV20-1 and TRBJ1-2; D not certain. V lost 2 bases and J lost 10, with 17 bases in between. The CDR3 length is 13 residues. CDR1 DFQATT and CDR2 SNEGSKA come from the germline V gene (reference sequence). CDR3: CSARKGLSSDYTF. The CDR3 DNA sequence: TGCAGTGCTAGAAAAGGGCTTTCGTCTGACTACACCTTC.

The chain couples TRBV7-9 to TRBJ2-5; D is unresolved. The CDR3 loop spans 11 amino acids. Germline assignment: CDR1 SEHNR and CDR2 FQNEAQ (reference sequence). Trimming pared 8 bases from V and 7 bases from J, leaving 11 bases between. The chain's CDR3 is CASRLKGTQYF. The CDR3 region has the DNA TGTGCCAGCCGCCTGAAAGGGACCCAGTACTTC.

This clonotype was picked up a small number of times. The junction departs from the called germline gene at one end, perhaps through a read error. This chain joins TRBV6-2 or TRBV6-3 and TRBJ1-1; no reliable D call. The CDR3 length is 11 residues. Germline loops: CDR1 MNHEY, CDR2 SVGEGT. The CDR3, as DNA: TGTACCAGCACTCAAGGCACTGAAGCTTTCTTT. Encoded protein: CTSTQGTEAFF.

This clonotype has only one observation. At one end the junction does not follow the germline gene, possibly because of a read error. This chain joins TRBV28 and TRBJ2-7, with 14 positions matching TRBD2. The CDR3 consists of 17 residues. Germline V gene data show CDR1 as MDHEN and CDR2 as SYDVKM. The CDR3 DNA is TGTGCCAGCTGGGGAGAGACTAGCGGGAGGGCCGGGTACGATCAGTATTTC. Translation gives CASWGETSGRAGYDQYF.

About this clonotype: One junction end disagrees with the germline gene, perhaps due to a read error. The chain carries TRBV11-1 and TRBJ2-2; tentative D call: TRBD1 (6 bases). CDR3 length: 13 amino acids. Per germline, CDR1 SGHAT and CDR2 FQDESV (reference sequence). CDR3 amino acids: CVSSFWDTGELYF. In DNA, the CDR3 is TGTGTCAGCAGCTTTTGGGACACCGGGGAGCTATATTTT.

A remark on this clonotype: The CDR3 carries no conserved terminal phenylalanine or tryptophan, so it likely arises from a read error. Because the CDR3's place on the DNA is in doubt, the DNA is left out and the CDR3 is given as listed by TCRdb. V usage is TRBV29-1 and J usage is TRBJ2-5; TRBD1, as called in the table, went unchecked against the DNA. Including both end residues, the CDR3 is 15 amino acids long. Germline V gene sequence: CDR1 SQVTM, CDR2 ANQGSEA. CDR3 region: CSVEADRGRAETKYL.

The chain uses TRBV3-1 and TRBJ2-1; 11 bases align to TRBD2. CDR1 is LGHDT, CDR2 YNNKEL, per germline (reference sequence). V lost 1 base and J lost 8; bases outside the gene matches: 4. The CDR3 runs to 15 residues. This CDR3 reads CASSQVSGRVDEQFF. The CDR3, as DNA: TGTGCCAGCAGCCAAGTTAGCGGGAGGGTGGATGAGCAGTTCTTC.

To note about this clonotype: At one boundary the junction diverges from the germline segment, which might be a read error. This chain links TRBV12-3 or TRBV12-4 with TRBJ1-1, with D possibly matching TRBD1 (5 bases). The CDR3 runs to 14 residues. This CDR3 is CASSSAYRNTKAFF. CDR3 bases: TGTGCCAGCAGTTCGGCATACAGGAACACTAAAGCTTTCTTC.

Comments on this clonotype: One end of the junction is discordant with germline, which a read error may explain. The chain is built from TRBV11-2 and TRBJ2-1, with 10 bases lining up with TRBD2. The length of the CDR3 is 19 residues. Germline V gene data show CDR1 as SGHAT and CDR2 as FQNNGV. Here the CDR3 DNA reads TGTGCCAGCAGCTTCCAATGGGTGCCTGGGGCTAGCGGGAGTCATGTGCAGTTATTC. The encoded protein is CASSFQWVPGASGSHVQLF. Drawing the rest from reference TRBV11-2 and TRBJ2-1, the complete variable domain is EAGVAQSPRYKIIEKRQSVAFWCNPISGHATLYWYQQILGQGPKLLIQFQNNGVVDDSQLPKDRFSAERLKGVDSTLKIQPAKLEDSAVYLCASSFQWVPGASGSHVQLFGPGTRLTVL.

With respect to this clonotype: One end of the junction varies from germline; a read error may be responsible. The chain is built from TRBV6-2 or TRBV6-3 and TRBJ2-2, with TRBD1 identical over 7 bases. Per the germline V gene, CDR1 is MNHEY and CDR2 is SVGEGT. This CDR3 has 16 amino acids. The CDR3 reads CASSYNGIEPTGELFF. In DNA, the CDR3 is TGTGCCAGCAGTTACAATGGGATTGAACCCACAGGGGAGTTGTTTTTT.

The chain combines TRBV5-1 with TRBJ2-1; TRBD2 matches 7 bases. The CDR3 length is 17 residues. Germline V lookup: CDR1 SGHRS, CDR2 YFSETQ. The trim removed 4 bases at V and 7 bases at J, leaving 17 bases unmatched. The CDR3 loop is CASSHVGSGIRVNEQFF. The DNA for the CDR3 is TGCGCCAGCAGCCACGTAGGAAGCGGGATTCGCGTTAATGAGCAGTTCTTC.

With regard to this clonotype: No conserved phenylalanine or tryptophan ends this CDR3, so it is likely a read error. No DNA is shown, since the ends of the CDR3 on it are uncertain; the CDR3 is the one TCRdb lists. The CDR3: CVSGSGGEQSS. V and J are TRBV6-5 and TRBJ2-1; the table's TRBD2 call for D was not verified on the DNA. Per the germline V gene, CDR1 is MNHEY and CDR2 is SVGAGI. The CDR3 region is 11 residues in length, termini included.

As regards this clonotype: Because the CDR3 is missing its conserved closing phenylalanine or tryptophan, this is likely a read error. CDR3 sequence (DNA): TGTGCCAGCAGTAGCAGGGTGGACCCACCCCTCCACATT. Encoded protein: CASSSRVDPPLHI. This sequence joins TRBV28 and TRBJ1-6, with D tentatively TRBD1 (5 bases). V lost 5 bases, J lost 11 bases, and 13 bases lay in between. Germline values: CDR1 MDHEN, CDR2 SYDVKM. The CDR3 totals 13 residues.